These 29 T cell receptor beta chains were sequenced from one sample in a study of blood T cell repertoires in COVID-19. TCRdb keeps only in-frame clones here, not all; method: immunoSEQ multiplex PCR. The sample includes more than 100,000 clones, about two thirds seen only once; the top ten take approximately 0.86%. Specimen: peripheral blood. The receptors come from a human donor with acute or convalescent COVID-19. The donor label of this sample is uncertain.

In this sample, this clone turned up many times. The CDR3 loop reads CASSYSLQGAYEQYF. CDR3 sequence (DNA): TGTGCCAGCAGTTACTCGTTGCAGGGGGCTTACGAGCAGTACTTC. The V and J genes are TRBV6-5 and TRBJ2-7; the match to TRBD1 covers 8 bases. CDR3 length equals 15 residues. The germline gives CDR1 MNHEY, CDR2 SVGAGI. Trimming removed 0 bases from V and 4 bases from J; junction bases left unmatched: 5.

The chain joins TRBV30 to TRBJ2-4, with TRBD1 as a possible D gene (6 bases). The CDR3 has 18 amino acids. V shed 2 bases and J shed 2 bases, with 22 bases lying between them. Germline CDR1 GTSNPN, CDR2 SVGIG (reference sequence). The CDR3 sequence: CAWSPRGTLQRTKNIQYF. CDR3 sequence (DNA): TGTGCCTGGAGTCCCAGGGGAACCCTTCAGCGCACCAAAAACATTCAGTACTTC.

The chain employs TRBV7-6 and TRBJ2-7; 9 positions match TRBD1. There are 12 residues in the CDR3. Germline lookup yields CDR1 SGHVS and CDR2 FNYEAQ. V shed 5 bases, J shed 6 bases, and the junction held 2 bases outside the gene matches. CDR3 protein: CASSTTGGEQYF. The CDR3 DNA sequence: TGTGCCAGCAGCACGACAGGGGGCGAGCAGTACTTC.

This sequence joins TRBV11-2 and TRBJ1-4; no firm D call. Between the trimmed V and J ends, which lost 1 base and 6 bases, there was a span of 9 bases. Germline-derived CDR1 and CDR2 are SGHAT and FQNNGV. The length of the CDR3 is 14 residues. CDR3 protein: CASSLASYDEKLFF. In nucleotides, the CDR3 is TGTGCCAGCAGCTTAGCCTCGTATGATGAAAAACTGTTTTTT. The whole variable domain, remainder taken from reference TRBV11-2 and TRBJ1-4, is EAGVAQSPRYKIIEKRQSVAFWCNPISGHATLYWYQQILGQGPKLLIQFQNNGVVDDSQLPKDRFSAERLKGVDSTLKIQPAKLEDSAVYLCASSLASYDEKLFFGSGTQLSVL.

This clone was recorded only once. This rearrangement joins TRBV11-1 to TRBJ1-1; no definite D call. V was clipped by 5 bases and J by 0 bases, with 7 bases between them. Germline V gene data show CDR1 as SGHAT and CDR2 as FQDESV (reference sequence). The CDR3 is 13 residues long. The CDR3 loop reads CASSPSMNTEAFF. The CDR3 DNA follows: TGTGCCAGCAGCCCTAGCATGAACACTGAAGCTTTCTTT.

DNA of the CDR3: TGTGCCAGCAGAGGGACTTCCTTCAATCAGCCCCAGCATTTT. Residues: CASRGTSFNQPQHF. The V and J genes are TRBV2 and TRBJ1-5; D is perhaps TRBD1 (5 bases). The CDR3 is 14 residues long. Trimming pared 6 bases from V and 3 bases from J, leaving 12 bases between. The germline gives CDR1 SNHLY, CDR2 FYNNEI.

The J gene is TRBJ2-3, the V gene TRBV2; a weak D match, TRBD2 (6 bases). V lost 6 bases and J lost 2, with 12 bases in between. Germline CDR1 is SNHLY and CDR2 is FYNNEI. CDR3 length: 14 residues. The CDR3 is CASSETSATDTQYF. For the CDR3, the DNA is TGTGCCAGCAGCGAGACTAGTGCCACAGATACGCAGTATTTT. Supplemented by reference TRBV2 and TRBJ2-3, the full variable domain reads EPEVTQTPSHQVTQMGQEVILRCVPISNHLYFYWYRQILGQKVEFLVSFYNNEISEKSEIFDDQFSVERPDGSNFTLKIRSTKLEDSAMYFCASSETSATDTQYFGPGTRLTVL.

V and J are TRBV11-3 and TRBJ2-1, with 8 bases matching TRBD1. Trimming cost V 5 bases and J 9 bases; bases outside gene matches: 9. The germline gives CDR1 SGHNT, CDR2 YENEEA. This CDR3 is built from 14 residues. This CDR3 reads CASSLSTGVGEQFF. The CDR3 coding sequence is TGTGCCAGCAGCCTGTCGACAGGGGTAGGTGAGCAGTTCTTC.

This clone was seen only a few times. The chain joins TRBV5-1 to TRBJ2-7, with 7 bases identical to TRBD1. Unmatched junction bases numbered 11, after V lost 4 bases and J lost 4 bases. Per germline, CDR1 SGHRS and CDR2 YFSETQ. This CDR3 comprises 15 residues. The chain's CDR3 is CASSPPDRKIYEQYF. As DNA, the CDR3 is TGCGCCAGCAGCCCGCCGGACAGGAAGATTTACGAGCAGTACTTC.

The chain links TRBV11-1 to TRBJ2-7; the D gene is possibly TRBD1 (6 bases). Trimming removed 5 bases at V and 5 bases at J, with 19 bases between. This CDR3 region has 15 residues. Germline assignment: CDR1 SGHAT and CDR2 FQDESV (reference sequence). CDR3 residues: CASSPRWPTGNEQYF. Written as DNA, the CDR3 is TGTGCCAGCAGCCCTAGATGGCCAACAGGGAACGAGCAGTACTTC.

The chain has TRBV3-1 (or the pseudogene TRBV3-2) and TRBJ1-4, with a weak D call TRBD1 (5 bases). The germline V and J ends were trimmed by 3 bases and 5 bases, with 16 bases remaining between them. The CDR3 is 16 residues long. Looked up from germline, CDR1 is LGHDT and CDR2 is YNNKEL (reference sequence). In DNA, the CDR3 is TGTGCCAGCAGCCAGTCTTGGGCAGGGCCAAATGAAAAACTGTTTTTT. Translated, it gives CASSQSWAGPNEKLFF.

This clone was seen more than once but under ten times. The chain uses TRBV28 and TRBJ2-7, with 7 bases that match TRBD1. This CDR3 has 15 amino acids. The germline V gene encodes CDR1 MDHEN and CDR2 SYDVKM. Trimming removed 7 bases from V and 0 bases from J; junction bases left unmatched: 9. The CDR3 reads CASTTGATSSYEQYF. Here the CDR3 DNA reads TGTGCCAGCACCACAGGGGCCACGAGCTCCTACGAGCAGTACTTC.

The V gene is TRBV30, the J gene TRBJ1-2; a possible D gene is TRBD1 (5 bases). The CDR3 runs to 13 residues. Germline values: CDR1 GTSNPN, CDR2 SVGIG (reference sequence). The ends were cut back, 0 bases at V and 9 bases at J, with 14 bases in the middle. The chain's CDR3 is CAWSVQRGRSYTF. The CDR3 DNA sequence: TGTGCCTGGAGTGTACAAAGGGGCAGGAGCTACACCTTC.

The chain has TRBV4-2 and TRBJ2-1; TRBD2 aligns across 7 bases. V was pared by 0 bases and J by 10 bases, with 3 bases of the junction left unmatched. The CDR3 contains 13 residues. Germline CDR1 and CDR2: LGHNA and YNFKEQ. The CDR3 bases are TGTGCCAGCAGCCAAGATACGGGAGGCGAGCAGTTCTTC. Its translation: CASSQDTGGEQFF.

The rearrangement links TRBV18 to TRBJ2-2; D might be TRBD2 (5 bases). V dropped 2 bases and J dropped 2 bases, with 9 bases sitting between them. The germline CDR1 and CDR2 sequences are KGHSH and LQKENI. The CDR3 is 15 amino acids. The CDR3 DNA sequence: TGTGCCAGCTCACCAGTGTCGGGAAACACCGGGGAGCTGTTTTTT. Amino acid sequence: CASSPVSGNTGELFF.

This clone was seen a handful of times. This chain links TRBV7-8 with TRBJ1-5, with TRBD1 matching 7 bases. Germline trimming cut 3 bases from V and 0 bases from J; bases unmatched to any gene: 8. This CDR3 is 17 amino acids long. CDR1 SGHVS and CDR2 FQNEAQ come from the germline V gene. This CDR3 reads CASSFRRTGYSNQPQHF. The CDR3 nucleotides are TGTGCCAGCAGCTTTCGTCGGACAGGATATAGCAATCAGCCCCAGCATTTT.

V is TRBV7-8 and J is TRBJ1-1; D not resolved. Germline V lookup: CDR1 SGHVS, CDR2 FQNEAQ. The V end was cut by 1 base, the J end by 1 base, with 7 bases between. The CDR3 runs to 14 residues. DNA for the CDR3: TGTGCCAGCAGCTTAGTTGGGCGGAACACTGAAGCTTTCTTT. Translated, it gives CASSLVGRNTEAFF.

In nucleotides, the CDR3 is TGTGCCAGCAGCCGGGGACAGGGGGCGTTTGGCTATGGCTACACCTTC. This codes for CASSRGQGAFGYGYTF. The rearrangement joins TRBV3-1 (or the pseudogene TRBV3-2) to TRBJ1-2; 12 bases fit TRBD1. The length of the CDR3 is 16 residues. Germline trimming cut 4 bases from V and 4 bases from J; bases unmatched to any gene: 7. CDR1 and CDR2 from the germline V gene are LGHDT and YNNKEL (reference sequence).

The CDR3 DNA follows: TGTGCCAGCAGCGTACAGGGGGCTTGGTCCGGGGAGCTGTTTTTT. Translated: CASSVQGAWSGELFF. V gene TRBV9 combines with J gene TRBJ2-2; 8 bases align to TRBD1. The length of the CDR3 is 15 residues. Germline lookup yields CDR1 SGDLS and CDR2 YYNGEE. V shed 1 base, J shed 6 bases, and the junction held 5 bases outside the gene matches.

The rearrangement links TRBV5-1 to TRBJ2-1; the match to TRBD1 covers 11 bases. V gave up 4 bases and J gave up 8 bases; unmatched junction bases: 11. Per germline, CDR1 SGHRS and CDR2 YFSETQ. CDR3 length: 16 residues. The CDR3 loop is CASSAYGTGGGYEQFF. In nucleotides, the CDR3 is TGCGCCAGCAGCGCTTACGGGACAGGGGGTGGGTATGAGCAGTTCTTC.

A few counts support this clone. The CDR3 spells CASSWGANQPQHF. CDR3 DNA: TGTGCCAGCAGCTGGGGAGCAAATCAGCCCCAGCATTTT. The chain employs TRBV6-5 and TRBJ1-5; D gene uncertain. The length of the CDR3 is 13 residues. Germline CDR1 reads MNHEY; CDR2 reads SVGAGI. The V and J ends lost 6 bases and 4 bases respectively, with 10 bases between them.

V usage is TRBV3-1 (or the pseudogene TRBV3-2) and J usage is TRBJ2-1; 8 nucleotides align to TRBD2. V lost 0 bases, J lost 3 bases, and 4 bases stayed unmatched. The CDR3 extends over 16 amino acids. Germline loops: CDR1 LGHDT, CDR2 YNNKEL (reference sequence). The CDR3 spells CASSQDIGGVYNEQFF. CDR3 DNA: TGTGCCAGCAGCCAAGATATCGGGGGGGTCTACAATGAGCAGTTCTTC.

V and J are TRBV6-5 and TRBJ1-2; a weak D match, TRBD1 (5 bases). The CDR3 runs to 13 residues. Between the trimmed V and J ends, which lost 2 bases and 7 bases, there was a span of 11 bases. CDR1 is MNHEY, CDR2 SVGAGI, per germline. The CDR3 DNA sequence: TGTGCCAGCAGTTACCATGGGGCCGGTGGCTACACCTTC. Protein sequence: CASSYHGAGGYTF.

The chain carries TRBV7-8 and TRBJ2-7; TRBD2 is a possible D gene (6 bases). Trimming shortened V by 0 bases and J by 6 bases, and 21 bases separated the two germline ends. The CDR3 covers 17 residues. Per the germline V gene, CDR1 is SGHVS and CDR2 is FQNEAQ. The DNA of the CDR3 is TGTGCCAGCAGCTTAGCGGTCTACGGGGAGGTGATGGTCGAGCAGTACGTC. Its translation is CASSLAVYGEVMVEQYV.

In its sample, this clone was seen once. This rearrangement joins TRBV13 to TRBJ1-1; D gene unclear. CDR3 length: 16 residues. The ends were cut back, 4 bases at V and 1 base at J, with 16 bases in the middle. CDR1 is PRHDT and CDR2 is FYEKMQ in the germline V gene (reference sequence). The CDR3 spells CASSSFDSSGNTEAFF. CDR3 coding DNA: TGTGCCAGCAGCTCATTCGATTCCTCAGGGAACACTGAAGCTTTCTTT.

This clone has ten or more counts. The rearrangement joins TRBV15 to TRBJ1-2, with TRBD1 identical over 9 bases. Germline lookup yields CDR1 LNHNV and CDR2 YYDKDF (reference sequence). V was pared by 6 bases and J by 6 bases, with 17 bases of the junction left unmatched. The CDR3 runs 17 residues. The CDR3 spells CATSLRKDRGSGNGYTF. The CDR3 nucleotides are TGTGCCACCAGTCTACGGAAGGACAGGGGTAGTGGTAATGGCTACACCTTC.

This clone came up a few times. The CDR3 region has the DNA TGTGCCAGCAGCCGGGATCGGAGTCAGCCCCAGCATTTT. As protein: CASSRDRSQPQHF. This chain connects TRBV7-2 to TRBJ1-5; D remains unclear. V was clipped by 5 bases and J by 6 bases, with 11 bases between them. Germline CDR1 is SGHTA and CDR2 is FQGNSA. CDR3 size: 13 residues. The whole variable domain, remainder taken from reference TRBV7-2 and TRBJ1-5, is GAGVSQSPSNKVTEKGKDVELRCDPISGHTALYWYRQSLGQGLEFLIYFQGNSAPDKSGLPSDRFSAERTGGSVSTLTIQRTQQEDSAVYLCASSRDRSQPQHFGDGTRLSIL.

This chain links TRBV3-1 (or the pseudogene TRBV3-2) with TRBJ2-5, with D unresolved. Trimming pared 1 base from V and 8 bases from J, leaving 8 bases between. The CDR3 is 12 residues long. Per germline, CDR1 LGHDT and CDR2 YNNKEL (reference sequence). For the CDR3, the DNA is TGTGCCAGCAGCCAAGGCGTCCAAACCCAGTACTTC. This sequence encodes CASSQGVQTQYF.

The CDR3 is CASSKGGYTDTQYF. CDR3 DNA sequence: TGTGCCAGCAGCAAGGGCGGGTACACAGATACGCAGTATTTT. The chain joins TRBV5-4 to TRBJ2-3; the D gene is possibly TRBD2 (5 bases). Deletions cut 4 bases from V and 2 bases from J, with 11 bases between. Germline loops: CDR1 SGHNT, CDR2 YYREEE (reference sequence). The CDR3 runs 14 residues. Full variable domain (missing parts from reference TRBV5-4 and TRBJ2-3): ETGVTQSPTHLIKTRGQQVTLRCSSQSGHNTVSWYQQALGQGPQFIFQYYREEENGRGNFPPRFSGLQFPNYSSELNVNALELDDSALYLCASSKGGYTDTQYFGPGTRLTVL.